This T cell receptor (beta chain) is from a study of T cell responses to AZD1222 COVID-19 vaccine. Overall study findings and caveats: Recipients of AZD1222 seropositive at baseline numbered only five or six. Spike-specific TCR depth and breadth grew after two AZD1222 doses. Clonal diversity may have been underestimated, and the donors were mostly white British, with more females than males.

Method: immunoSEQ multiplex PCR; TCRdb's copy keeps in-frame clones and lacks some. This table holds about 120,000 clones, 80% to 95% found once. CDR3 length: 13 residues. Deletions cut 6 bases from V and 1 base from J, with 10 bases between. Turning to this clone: What it recognizes is unknown.

The specimen comprised peripheral blood, sampled 28 days after the second dose of the MenACWY control vaccine. This clonotype originated in an adult who received the MenACWY meningococcal vaccine as a control. The chain joins TRBV12-3 or TRBV12-4 to TRBJ2-7; a weak D match, TRBD1 (5 bases). The CDR3 here is CASRTTESYEQYF. CDR3 nucleotides: TGTGCCAGCAGGACGACAGAGTCCTACGAGCAGTACTTC.